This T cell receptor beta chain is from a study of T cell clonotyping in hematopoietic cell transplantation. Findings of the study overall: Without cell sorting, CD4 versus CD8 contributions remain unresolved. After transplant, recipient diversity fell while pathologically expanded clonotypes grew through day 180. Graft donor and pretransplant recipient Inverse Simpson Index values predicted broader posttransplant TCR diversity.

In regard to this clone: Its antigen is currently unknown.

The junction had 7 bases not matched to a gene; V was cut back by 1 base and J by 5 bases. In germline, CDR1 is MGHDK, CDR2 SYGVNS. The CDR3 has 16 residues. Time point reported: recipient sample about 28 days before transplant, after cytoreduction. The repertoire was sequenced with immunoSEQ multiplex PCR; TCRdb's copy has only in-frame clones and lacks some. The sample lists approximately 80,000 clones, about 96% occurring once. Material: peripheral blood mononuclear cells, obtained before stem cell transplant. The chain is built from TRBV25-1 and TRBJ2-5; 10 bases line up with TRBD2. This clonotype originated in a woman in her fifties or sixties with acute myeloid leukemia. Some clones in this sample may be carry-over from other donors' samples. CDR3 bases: TGTGCCAGCAGTGAATTTGTACTAGCGGGACCGGAGACCCAGTACTTC. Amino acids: CASSEFVLAGPETQYF.